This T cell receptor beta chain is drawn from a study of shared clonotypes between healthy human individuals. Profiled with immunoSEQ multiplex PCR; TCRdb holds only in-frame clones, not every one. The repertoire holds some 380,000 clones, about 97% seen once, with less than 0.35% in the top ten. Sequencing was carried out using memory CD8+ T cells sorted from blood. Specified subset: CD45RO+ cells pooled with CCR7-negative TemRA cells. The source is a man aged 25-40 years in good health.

The DNA of the CDR3 is TGTGCCAGCAGTGACAGGGGGCGCGCCACCGGGGAGCTGTTTTTT. Translation: CASSDRGRATGELFF. V usage is TRBV6-1 and J usage is TRBJ2-2; 8 bases line up with TRBD1. The germline CDR1 and CDR2 sequences are MNHNS and SASEGT. The CDR3 contains 15 residues. The trim removed 3 bases at V and 4 bases at J, leaving 4 bases unmatched.